This TCR beta chain was sequenced for a study of blood T cell repertoires in COVID-19. About the research overall: From the United States, Italy and Spain came samples of acute and convalescent COVID-19.

Method: immunoSEQ multiplex PCR; TCRdb's copy keeps in-frame clones and lacks some. The sample shows under 200,000 clones, around 84% of them seen only once. Patients from Seattle were sampled longitudinally, starting during active infection. In germline, CDR1 is GTSNPN, CDR2 SVGIG (reference sequence). V was clipped by 3 bases and J by 7 bases, with 9 bases between them. This CDR3 contains 11 residues. Sequenced input: peripheral blood. The source is a woman in her 70s with COVID-19, enrolled during active disease. V gene TRBV30 combines with J gene TRBJ1-2; D call uncertain. The CDR3, as DNA: TGTGCCTGGAGGGGTCTAGGTGGCTACACCTTC. Amino acid sequence: CAWRGLGGYTF.